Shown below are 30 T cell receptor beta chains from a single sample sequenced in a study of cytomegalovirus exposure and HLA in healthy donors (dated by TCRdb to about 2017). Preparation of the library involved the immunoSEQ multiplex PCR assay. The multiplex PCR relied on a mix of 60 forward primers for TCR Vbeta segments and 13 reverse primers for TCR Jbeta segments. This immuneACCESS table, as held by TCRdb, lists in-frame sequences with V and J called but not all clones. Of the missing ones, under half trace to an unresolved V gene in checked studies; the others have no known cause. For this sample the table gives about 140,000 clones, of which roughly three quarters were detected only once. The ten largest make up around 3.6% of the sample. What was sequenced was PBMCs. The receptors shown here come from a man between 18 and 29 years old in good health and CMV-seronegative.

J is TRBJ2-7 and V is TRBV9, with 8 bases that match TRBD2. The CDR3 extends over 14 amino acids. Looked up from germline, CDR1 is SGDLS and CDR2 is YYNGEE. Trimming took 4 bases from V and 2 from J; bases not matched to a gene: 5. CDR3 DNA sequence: TGTGCCAGCAGCCCCACAGCGGGAGCCTACGAGCAGTACTTC. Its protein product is CASSPTAGAYEQYF.

CDR3 in amino acids: CASSSGGSSYNEQFF. The CDR3 DNA follows: TGCGCCAGCAGCTCTGGCGGGAGCTCCTACAATGAGCAGTTCTTC. The chain recombines TRBV5-1 with TRBJ2-1, with 7 bases aligning to TRBD2. Looked up from germline, CDR1 is SGHRS and CDR2 is YFSETQ. The CDR3 has 15 residues. Trimming at V came to 3 bases and at J to 0 bases, leaving 3 bases not matched to a gene.

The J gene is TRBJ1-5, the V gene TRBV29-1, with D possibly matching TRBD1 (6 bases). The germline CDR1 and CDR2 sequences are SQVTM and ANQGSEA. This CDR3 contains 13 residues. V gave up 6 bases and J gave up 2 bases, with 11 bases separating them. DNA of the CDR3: TGCAGCGTAGGCAAGGGGGGCAATCAGCCCCAGCATTTT. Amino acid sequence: CSVGKGGNQPQHF.

CDR3 sequence: CASSQGVSNQPQHF. The CDR3 DNA sequence: TGTGCCAGCAGCCAGGGTGTTAGCAATCAGCCCCAGCATTTT. This chain joins TRBV9 and TRBJ1-5, with a possible D match to TRBD1 (5 bases). There are 14 residues in the CDR3. V gave up 4 bases and J gave up 0 bases, with 8 bases separating them. Germline V CDR1 and CDR2: SGDLS, YYNGEE.

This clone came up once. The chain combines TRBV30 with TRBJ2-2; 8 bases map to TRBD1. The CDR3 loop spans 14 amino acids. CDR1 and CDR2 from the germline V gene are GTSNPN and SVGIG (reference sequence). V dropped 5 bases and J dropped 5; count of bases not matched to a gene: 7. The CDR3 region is CAWQTGEATGELFF. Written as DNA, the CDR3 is TGTGCCTGGCAGACAGGGGAGGCAACCGGGGAGCTGTTTTTT.

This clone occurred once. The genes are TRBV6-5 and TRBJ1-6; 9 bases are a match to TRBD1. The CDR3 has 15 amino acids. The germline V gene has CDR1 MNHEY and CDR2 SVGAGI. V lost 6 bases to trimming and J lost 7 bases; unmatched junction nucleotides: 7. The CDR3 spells CASRTDRGKNSPLHF. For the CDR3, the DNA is TGTGCCAGCAGGACGGACAGGGGAAAAAATTCACCCCTCCACTTT.

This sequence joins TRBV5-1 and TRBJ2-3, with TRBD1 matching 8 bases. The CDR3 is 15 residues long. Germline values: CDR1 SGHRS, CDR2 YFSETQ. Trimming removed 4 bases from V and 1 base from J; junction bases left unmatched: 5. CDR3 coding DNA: TGCGCCAGCAGCCAAGGACAGGGAGGCACAGATACGCAGTATTTT. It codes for CASSQGQGGTDTQYF.

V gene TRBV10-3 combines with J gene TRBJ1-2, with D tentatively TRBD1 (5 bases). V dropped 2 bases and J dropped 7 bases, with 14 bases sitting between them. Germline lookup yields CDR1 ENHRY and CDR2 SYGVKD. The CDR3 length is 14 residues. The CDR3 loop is CAISEVGQGGGYTF. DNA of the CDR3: TGTGCCATCAGTGAGGTCGGGCAGGGAGGTGGCTACACCTTC.

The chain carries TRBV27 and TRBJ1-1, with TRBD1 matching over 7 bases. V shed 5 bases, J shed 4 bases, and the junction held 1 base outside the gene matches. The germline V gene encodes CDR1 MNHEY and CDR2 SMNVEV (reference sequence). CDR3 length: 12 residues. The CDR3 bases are TGTGCCAGCAGTGACAGGGTCACTGAAGCTTTCTTT. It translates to CASSDRVTEAFF.

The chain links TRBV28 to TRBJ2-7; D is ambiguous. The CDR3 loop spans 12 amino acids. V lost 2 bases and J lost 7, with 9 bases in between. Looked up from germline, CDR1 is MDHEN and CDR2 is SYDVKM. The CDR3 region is CASSLGYEEQYF. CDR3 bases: TGTGCCAGCAGTTTAGGTTACGAGGAGCAGTACTTC.

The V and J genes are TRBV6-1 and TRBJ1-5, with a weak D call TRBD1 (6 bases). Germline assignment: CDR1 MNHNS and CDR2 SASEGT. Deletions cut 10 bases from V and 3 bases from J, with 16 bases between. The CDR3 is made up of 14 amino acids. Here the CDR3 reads CATTRRGPNQPQHF. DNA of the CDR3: TGTGCCACCACCCGGCGGGGGCCCAATCAGCCCCAGCATTTT.

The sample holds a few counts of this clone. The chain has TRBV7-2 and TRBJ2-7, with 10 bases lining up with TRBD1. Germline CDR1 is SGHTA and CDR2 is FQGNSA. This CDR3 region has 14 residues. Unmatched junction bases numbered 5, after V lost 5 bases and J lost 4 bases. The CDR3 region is CASSHPGQGYEQYF. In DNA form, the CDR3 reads TGTGCCAGCAGCCATCCGGGACAGGGGTACGAGCAGTACTTC.

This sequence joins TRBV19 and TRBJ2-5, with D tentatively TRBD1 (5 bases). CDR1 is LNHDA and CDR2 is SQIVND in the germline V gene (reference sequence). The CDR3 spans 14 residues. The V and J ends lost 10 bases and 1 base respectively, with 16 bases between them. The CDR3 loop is CAKRGRSPQETQYF. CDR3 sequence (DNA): TGTGCCAAAAGGGGCAGGAGTCCCCAAGAGACCCAGTACTTC.

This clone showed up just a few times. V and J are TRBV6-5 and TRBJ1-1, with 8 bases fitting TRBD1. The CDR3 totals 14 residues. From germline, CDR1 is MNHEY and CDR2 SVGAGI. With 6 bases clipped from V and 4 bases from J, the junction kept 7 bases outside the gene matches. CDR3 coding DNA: TGTGCCAGCAGAGAAACAGGGGGTGCCACTGAAGCTTTCTTT. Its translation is CASRETGGATEAFF.

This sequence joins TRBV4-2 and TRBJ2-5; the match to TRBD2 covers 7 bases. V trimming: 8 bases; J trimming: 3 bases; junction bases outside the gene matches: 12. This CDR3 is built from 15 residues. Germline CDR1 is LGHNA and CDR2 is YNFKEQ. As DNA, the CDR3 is TGTGCCAGCGCCAATTCAGCGGGGATTGAAGAGACCCAGTACTTC. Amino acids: CASANSAGIEETQYF.

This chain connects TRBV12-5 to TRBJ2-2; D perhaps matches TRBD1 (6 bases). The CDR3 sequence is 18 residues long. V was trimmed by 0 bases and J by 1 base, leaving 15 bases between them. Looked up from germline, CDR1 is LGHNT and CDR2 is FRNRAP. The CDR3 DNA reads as TGTGCTAGTGGTTTGGTAATAGGACAGCTGATGAACACCGGGGAGCTGTTTTTT. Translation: CASGLVIGQLMNTGELFF. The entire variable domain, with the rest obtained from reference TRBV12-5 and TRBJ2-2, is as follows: DARVTQTPRHKVTEMGQEVTMRCQPILGHNTVFWYRQTMMQGLELLAYFRNRAPLDDSGMPKDRFSAEMPDATLATLKIQPSEPRDSAVYFCASGLVIGQLMNTGELFFGEGSRLTVL.

For the CDR3, the DNA is TGTGCCAGCAGTGACCCCCAGGGCTATAATTCACCCCTCCACTTT. It yields the protein CASSDPQGYNSPLHF. V is TRBV2 and J is TRBJ1-6; tentatively, D is TRBD1 (5 bases). The CDR3 has 15 residues. From germline, CDR1 is SNHLY and CDR2 FYNNEI. Trimming cost V 3 bases and J 3 bases, with 9 bases left between them.

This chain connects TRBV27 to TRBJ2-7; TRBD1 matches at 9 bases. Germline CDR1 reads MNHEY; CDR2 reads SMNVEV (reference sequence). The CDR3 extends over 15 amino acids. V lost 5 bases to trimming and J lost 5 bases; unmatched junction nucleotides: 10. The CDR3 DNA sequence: TGTGCCAGCAGTCTCAAGCGACAGGGGGTCCACGAGCAGTACTTC. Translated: CASSLKRQGVHEQYF.

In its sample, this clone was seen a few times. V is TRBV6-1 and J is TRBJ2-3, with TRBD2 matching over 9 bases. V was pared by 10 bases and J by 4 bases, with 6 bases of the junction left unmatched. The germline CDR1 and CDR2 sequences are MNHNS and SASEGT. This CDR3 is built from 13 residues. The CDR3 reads CAIASGVPDTQYF. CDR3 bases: TGTGCCATTGCTAGCGGGGTCCCAGATACGCAGTATTTT.

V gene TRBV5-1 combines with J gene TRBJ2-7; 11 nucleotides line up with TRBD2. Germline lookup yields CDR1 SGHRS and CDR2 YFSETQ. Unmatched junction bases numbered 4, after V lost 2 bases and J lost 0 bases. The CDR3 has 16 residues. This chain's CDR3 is CASSLTSGGVSYEQYF. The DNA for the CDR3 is TGCGCCAGCAGCTTAACTAGCGGGGGAGTCTCCTACGAGCAGTACTTC.

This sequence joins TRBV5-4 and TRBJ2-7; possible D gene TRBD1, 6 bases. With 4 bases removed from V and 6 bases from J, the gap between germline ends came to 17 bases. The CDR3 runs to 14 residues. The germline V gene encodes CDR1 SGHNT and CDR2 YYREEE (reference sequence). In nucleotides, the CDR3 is TGTGCCAGCAGCACGGGTGGGCAGGGGCGCGAGCAGTACTTC. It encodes CASSTGGQGREQYF.

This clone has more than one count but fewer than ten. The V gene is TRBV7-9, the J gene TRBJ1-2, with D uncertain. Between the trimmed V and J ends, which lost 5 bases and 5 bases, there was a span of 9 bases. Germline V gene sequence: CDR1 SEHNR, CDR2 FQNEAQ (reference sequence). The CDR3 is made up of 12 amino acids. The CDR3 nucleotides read TGTGCCAGCAGCGGCAGGATTTATGGCTACACCTTC. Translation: CASSGRIYGYTF. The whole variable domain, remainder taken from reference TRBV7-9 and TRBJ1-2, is DTGVSQNPRHKITKRGQNVTFRCDPISEHNRLYWYRQTLGQGPEFLTYFQNEAQLEKSRLLSDRFSAERPKGSFSTLEIQRTEQGDSAMYLCASSGRIYGYTFGSGTRLTVV.

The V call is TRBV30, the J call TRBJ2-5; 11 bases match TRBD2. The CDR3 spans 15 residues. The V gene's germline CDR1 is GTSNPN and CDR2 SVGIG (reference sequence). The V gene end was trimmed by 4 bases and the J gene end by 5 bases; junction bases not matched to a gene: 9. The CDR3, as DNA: TGTGCCTGGATCCTCACTAGCGGGGGTCCCGAGACCCAGTACTTC. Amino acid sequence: CAWILTSGGPETQYF.

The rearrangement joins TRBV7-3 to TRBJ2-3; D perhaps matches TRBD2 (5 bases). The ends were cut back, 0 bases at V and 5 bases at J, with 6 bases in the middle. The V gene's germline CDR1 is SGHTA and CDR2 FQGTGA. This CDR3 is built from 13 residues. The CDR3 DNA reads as TGTGCCAGCAGCTTAACCGGGGTAGATACGCAGTATTTT. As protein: CASSLTGVDTQYF.

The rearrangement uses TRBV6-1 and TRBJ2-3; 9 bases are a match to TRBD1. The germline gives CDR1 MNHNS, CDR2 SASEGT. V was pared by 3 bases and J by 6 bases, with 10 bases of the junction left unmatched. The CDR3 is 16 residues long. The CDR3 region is CASSESVTGGWDTQYF. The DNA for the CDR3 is TGTGCCAGCAGTGAGAGTGTGACAGGGGGTTGGGATACGCAGTATTTT.

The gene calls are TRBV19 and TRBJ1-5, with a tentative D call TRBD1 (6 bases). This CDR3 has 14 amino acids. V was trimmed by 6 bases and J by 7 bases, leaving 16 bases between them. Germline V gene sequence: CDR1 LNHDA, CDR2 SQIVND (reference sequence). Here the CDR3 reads CASRARGGGQPQHF. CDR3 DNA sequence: TGTGCCAGTAGGGCGCGGGGGGGCGGACAGCCCCAGCATTTT.

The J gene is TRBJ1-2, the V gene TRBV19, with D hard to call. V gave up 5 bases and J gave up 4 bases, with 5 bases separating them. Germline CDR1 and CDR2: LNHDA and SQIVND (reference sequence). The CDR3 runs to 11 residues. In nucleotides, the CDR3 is TGTGCCAGTAGTTCACTCTATGGCTACACCTTC. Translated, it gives CASSSLYGYTF.

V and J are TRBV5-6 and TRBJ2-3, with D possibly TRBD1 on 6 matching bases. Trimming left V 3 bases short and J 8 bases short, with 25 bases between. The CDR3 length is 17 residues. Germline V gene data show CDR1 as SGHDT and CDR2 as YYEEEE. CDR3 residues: CASSSDGQRPVGGTQYF. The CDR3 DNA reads TGTGCCAGCAGCTCTGATGGACAGCGCCCTGTTGGGGGTACGCAGTATTTT.

The CDR3 reads CASSFRAGANVLTF. The CDR3 DNA is TGTGCCAGCAGTTTCCGGGCTGGGGCCAACGTCCTGACTTTC. This chain connects TRBV27 to TRBJ2-6, with no clear D. CDR1 is MNHEY and CDR2 is SMNVEV in the germline V gene (reference sequence). This CDR3 has 14 residues. V was trimmed by 3 bases and J by 2 bases, leaving 5 bases between them.

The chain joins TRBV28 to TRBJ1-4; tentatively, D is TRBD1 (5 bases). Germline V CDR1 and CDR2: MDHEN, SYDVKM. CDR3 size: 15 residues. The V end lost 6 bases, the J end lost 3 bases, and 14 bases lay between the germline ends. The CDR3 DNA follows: TGTGCCAGCAGAGCCTCAGGGCAGGCTAATGAAAAACTGTTTTTT. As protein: CASRASGQANEKLFF.